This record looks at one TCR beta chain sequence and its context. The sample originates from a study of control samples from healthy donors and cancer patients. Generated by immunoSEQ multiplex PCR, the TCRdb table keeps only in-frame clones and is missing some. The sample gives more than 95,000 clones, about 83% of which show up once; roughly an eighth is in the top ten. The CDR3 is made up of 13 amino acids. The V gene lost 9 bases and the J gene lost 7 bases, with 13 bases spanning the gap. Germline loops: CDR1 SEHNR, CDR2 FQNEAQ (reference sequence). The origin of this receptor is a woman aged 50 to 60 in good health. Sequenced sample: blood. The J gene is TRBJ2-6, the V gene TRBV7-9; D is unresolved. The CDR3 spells CASPRTVANVLTF. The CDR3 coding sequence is TGTGCCAGTCCCCGAACTGTCGCCAACGTCCTGACTTTC. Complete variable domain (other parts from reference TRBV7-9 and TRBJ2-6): DTGVSQNPRHKITKRGQNVTFRCDPISEHNRLYWYRQTLGQGPEFLTYFQNEAQLEKSRLLSDRFSAERPKGSFSTLEIQRTEQGDSAMYLCASPRTVANVLTFGAGSRLTVL.